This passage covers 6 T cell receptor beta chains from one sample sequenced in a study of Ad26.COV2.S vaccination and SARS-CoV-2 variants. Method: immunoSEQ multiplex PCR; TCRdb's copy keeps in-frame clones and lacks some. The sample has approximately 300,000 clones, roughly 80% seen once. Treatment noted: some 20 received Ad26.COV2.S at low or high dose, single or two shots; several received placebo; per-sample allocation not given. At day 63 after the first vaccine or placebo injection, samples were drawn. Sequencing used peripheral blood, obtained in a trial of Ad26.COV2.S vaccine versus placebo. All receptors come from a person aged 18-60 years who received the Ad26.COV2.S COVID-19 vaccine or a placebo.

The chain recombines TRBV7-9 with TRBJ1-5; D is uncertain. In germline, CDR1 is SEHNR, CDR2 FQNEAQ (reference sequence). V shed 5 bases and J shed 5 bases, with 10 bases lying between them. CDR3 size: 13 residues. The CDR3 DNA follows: TGTGCCAGCAGCAGTCAGTGGGATCAGCCCCAGCATTTT. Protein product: CASSSQWDQPQHF.

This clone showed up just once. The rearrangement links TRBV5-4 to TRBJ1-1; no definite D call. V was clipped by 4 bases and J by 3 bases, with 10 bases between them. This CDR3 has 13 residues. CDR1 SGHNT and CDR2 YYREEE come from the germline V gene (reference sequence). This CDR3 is CASSPPRDTEAFF. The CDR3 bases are TGTGCCAGCAGCCCCCCGAGGGACACTGAAGCTTTCTTT.

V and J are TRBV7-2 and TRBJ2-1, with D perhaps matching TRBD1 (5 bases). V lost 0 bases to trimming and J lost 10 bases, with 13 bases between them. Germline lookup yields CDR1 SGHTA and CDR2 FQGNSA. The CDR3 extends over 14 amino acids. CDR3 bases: TGTGCCAGCAGCTTAGCGAAAGGGGTCGGGGAGCAGTTCTTC. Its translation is CASSLAKGVGEQFF.

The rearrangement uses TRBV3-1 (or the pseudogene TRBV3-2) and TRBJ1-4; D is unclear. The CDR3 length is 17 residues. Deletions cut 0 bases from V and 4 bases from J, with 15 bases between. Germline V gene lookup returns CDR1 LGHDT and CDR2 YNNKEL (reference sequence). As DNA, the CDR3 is TGTGCCAGCAGCCAAGATATGAGGGAGCCCTTTAATGAAAAACTGTTTTTT. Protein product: CASSQDMREPFNEKLFF.

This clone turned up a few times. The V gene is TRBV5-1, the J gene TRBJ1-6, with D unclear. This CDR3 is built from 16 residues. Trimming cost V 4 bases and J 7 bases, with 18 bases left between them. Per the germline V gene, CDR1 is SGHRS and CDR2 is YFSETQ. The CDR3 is CASSHRSSGGNSPLHF. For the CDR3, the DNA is TGCGCCAGCAGCCATAGGTCCTCTGGTGGGAATTCACCCCTCCACTTT. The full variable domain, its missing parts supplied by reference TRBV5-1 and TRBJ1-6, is KAGVTQTPRYLIKTRGQQVTLSCSPISGHRSVSWYQQTPGQGLQFLFEYFSETQRNKGNFPGRFSGRQFSNSRSEMNVSTLELGDSALYLCASSHRSSGGNSPLHFGNGTRLTVT.

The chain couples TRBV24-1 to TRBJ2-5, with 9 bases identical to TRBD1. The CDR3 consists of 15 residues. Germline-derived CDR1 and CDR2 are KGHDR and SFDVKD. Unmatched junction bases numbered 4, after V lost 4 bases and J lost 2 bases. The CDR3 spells CATSEPDRGQETQYF. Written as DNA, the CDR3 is TGTGCCACCAGTGAGCCCGACAGGGGGCAAGAGACCCAGTACTTC.